Presented here are 15 T cell receptor beta chains from one specimen sequenced in a study of T-cell reconstitution after alpha-beta-depleted transplantation in children. Researchers prepared the TCRbeta library using unique molecular identifiers, the study reports. Each CDR3 protein is one row after TCRdb ran MiXCR on the PCR reads. The sample comprises about 150,000 distinct CDR3 sequences, roughly 8.8% of which are singletons, and less than 20% rests with the top ten. The sequenced sample was PBMCs, mostly from graft donor cells, obtained 180 days after TCRalphabeta/CD19-depleted stem cell transplant. The receptors were gathered from a female patient aged 2-9 years who had a stem cell transplant for congenital amegakaryocytic thrombocytopenia, so the T cells may come from the graft donor.

As concerns this clonotype: A much bigger clone sits one base away, suggesting this may be a read error. J is TRBJ1-4 and V is TRBV5-1, with 9 bases aligning to TRBD1. This CDR3 is built from 15 residues. CDR1 is SGHRS, CDR2 YFSETQ, per germline. The chain's CDR3 is CTSSTGTGMNEKLFF. For the CDR3, the DNA is TGCACCAGCAGCACCGGGACAGGGATGAATGAAAAACTGTTTTTT. The entire variable domain, with the rest obtained from reference TRBV5-1 and TRBJ1-4, is as follows: KAGVTQTPRYLIKTRGQQVTLSCSPISGHRSVSWYQQTPGQGLQFLFEYFSETQRNKGNFPGRFSGRQFSNSRSEMNVSTLELGDSALYLCTSSTGTGMNEKLFFGSGTQLSVL.

This clonotype was detected many times. The rearrangement uses TRBV27 and TRBJ2-7; TRBD1 agrees at 7 bases. The CDR3 covers 12 residues. Germline loops: CDR1 MNHEY, CDR2 SMNVEV (reference sequence). Unmatched junction bases numbered 8, after V lost 8 bases and J lost 7 bases. The CDR3 nucleotides read TGTGCCAGCCGGGACAGAGGGTTGGAGCAGTACTTC. Its protein product is CASRDRGLEQYF.

In its sample, this clonotype was seen many times. This chain connects TRBV5-1 to TRBJ1-3; 7 positions agree with TRBD1. The germline CDR1 and CDR2 sequences are SGHRS and YFSETQ. This CDR3 spans 16 amino acids. V trimming: 4 bases; J trimming: 0 bases; junction bases outside the gene matches: 7. CDR3 coding DNA: TGCGCCAGCAGCGGAAGACAGGGCAACTCTGGAAACACCATATATTTT. The encoded protein is CASSGRQGNSGNTIYF. The full variable domain, with the rest looked up from reference TRBV5-1 and TRBJ1-3, is KAGVTQTPRYLIKTRGQQVTLSCSPISGHRSVSWYQQTPGQGLQFLFEYFSETQRNKGNFPGRFSGRQFSNSRSEMNVSTLELGDSALYLCASSGRQGNSGNTIYFGEGSWLTVV.

As concerns this clonotype: A much larger clone lies one base from this, so it may be a read error. This chain joins TRBV5-1 and TRBJ2-7, with 7 nucleotides matching TRBD1. CDR1 SGHRS and CDR2 YFSETQ come from the germline V gene. The CDR3 runs 16 residues. V shed 4 bases and J 5 bases; nucleotides not matched to a gene: 15. The CDR3 region has the DNA TGCGCCAGCAGCACCCGGGACAGAAGAATTGACCACGAGCAGTACTTC. Translated: CASSTRDRRIDHEQYF.

The chain couples TRBV20-1 to TRBJ2-7; 7 bases are a match to TRBD1. CDR1 and CDR2 from the germline V gene are DFQATT and SNEGSKA (reference sequence). The trim removed 1 base at V and 4 bases at J, leaving 10 bases unmatched. The CDR3 has 15 residues. The CDR3 coding sequence is TGCAGTGCTAGAGGGTCTATCCGGGACAGTTACGAGCAGTACTTC. Protein product: CSARGSIRDSYEQYF.

Comments on this clonotype: A much larger clone lies a single base off, so this may be a read error. The chain combines TRBV28 with TRBJ2-5; 7 nucleotides agree with TRBD1. This CDR3 comprises 20 residues. Unmatched junction bases numbered 22, after V lost 1 base and J lost 5 bases. In germline, CDR1 is MDHEN, CDR2 SYDVKM. The CDR3 reads CASSLSWGKPYRGPPETQYF. In nucleotides, the CDR3 is TGTGCCAGCAGTTTATCGTGGGGAAAGCCATACAGGGGCCCCCCGGAGACCCAGTACTTC.

J is TRBJ1-5 and V is TRBV12-5; D unresolved. The CDR3 is 11 residues long. Trimming removed 1 base from V and 9 bases from J, with 4 bases in between. From germline, CDR1 is LGHNT and CDR2 FRNRAP. This CDR3 reads CASGLGGPQHF. CDR3 DNA: TGTGCTAGTGGTTTGGGGGGGCCCCAGCATTTT.

This chain joins TRBV7-2 and TRBJ2-7, with a weak D call TRBD2 (5 bases). Trimming removed 1 base at V and 4 bases at J, with 20 bases between. This CDR3 comprises 17 residues. CDR1 SGHTA and CDR2 FQGNSA come from the germline V gene. CDR3 sequence reads: CASSLVRGIGRFYEQYF. DNA for the CDR3: TGTGCCAGCAGCTTAGTTCGAGGGATTGGGCGTTTTTACGAGCAGTACTTC.

This clonotype came up many times. V and J are TRBV5-1 and TRBJ2-2; TRBD2 might be the D (6 bases). This CDR3 has 16 residues. From germline, CDR1 is SGHRS and CDR2 YFSETQ. Trimming removed 5 bases at V and 0 bases at J, with 14 bases between. The CDR3 coding sequence is TGCGCCAGCAGAAATTCAGGAGGGGCGAACACCGGGGAGCTGTTTTTT. Residues: CASRNSGGANTGELFF.

This clonotype was counted many times. This sequence joins TRBV5-1 and TRBJ1-3; the D is unclear. Per germline, CDR1 SGHRS and CDR2 YFSETQ. The germline V and J ends were trimmed by 6 bases and 0 bases, with 7 bases remaining between them. The length of the CDR3 is 13 residues. The CDR3 DNA reads TGCGCCAGCAAAAATCCCTCTGGAAACACCATATATTTT. This codes for CASKNPSGNTIYF.

This clonotype was detected a few times. This chain joins TRBV10-3 and TRBJ2-4; D call uncertain. The CDR3 is 14 residues long. In germline, CDR1 is ENHRY, CDR2 SYGVKD. The V end was cut by 2 bases, the J end by 4 bases, with 9 bases between. The CDR3 DNA reads TGTGCCATCAGTGAGAGTCGGGCGAAAAACATTCAGTACTTC. It is translated as CAISESRAKNIQYF.

This clonotype was seen repeatedly, ten times or more. The V gene is TRBV5-1, the J gene TRBJ1-1, with a weak D call TRBD1 (5 bases). The V and J ends lost 5 bases and 1 base respectively, with 15 bases between them. Germline V gene sequence: CDR1 SGHRS, CDR2 YFSETQ. The length of the CDR3 is 15 residues. Here the CDR3 reads CASSRGRDQNTEAFF. CDR3 sequence (DNA): TGCGCCAGCAGTCGGGGCCGGGATCAGAACACTGAAGCTTTCTTT.

This clonotype was recorded many times. The genes are TRBV20-1 and TRBJ2-7; tentative D call: TRBD1 (5 bases). The CDR3 is 13 residues long. Trimming took off 2 bases at V and 0 bases at J, with 8 bases between the two ends. Germline V CDR1 and CDR2: DFQATT, SNEGSKA (reference sequence). The CDR3 region is CSARPDSSYEQYF. The CDR3 region has the DNA TGCAGTGCTAGACCAGACAGCTCCTACGAGCAGTACTTC.

This clonotype was counted at least ten times. The V and J genes are TRBV29-1 and TRBJ2-3; 7 nucleotides align to TRBD1. CDR3 size: 15 residues. Germline trimming cut 6 bases from V and 2 bases from J; bases unmatched to any gene: 11. CDR1 and CDR2 from the germline V gene are SQVTM and ANQGSEA. CDR3 amino acids: CSVGTTGATTDTQYF. The CDR3 DNA follows: TGCAGCGTGGGTACCACAGGGGCCACCACAGATACGCAGTATTTT.

This clonotype was seen a few times. The CDR3 nucleotides read TGCGCCAGCAGCTTGCCCCGGGACAGGGCTTCCTACGAGCAGTACTTC. This translates into CASSLPRDRASYEQYF. J is TRBJ2-7 and V is TRBV5-1, with TRBD1 matching 9 bases. The CDR3 is 16 amino acids. Germline V gives CDR1 SGHRS, CDR2 YFSETQ. V dropped 1 base and J dropped 1; count of bases not matched to a gene: 6.